One TCR beta chain is described in this entry. In the authors' methods: Amplification from reference gene primers served as the basis for estimated nucleated cell counts. Assay used: immunoSEQ multiplex PCR; TCRdb lists only in-frame clones, some missing. The V and J calls and clone size are taken from that table; D and trimming were inferred from the DNA. The table records 200,000 to 300,000 clones, 75% to 95% of them present only once. This sample was taken from a study of blood T cell repertoires in COVID-19. The ends lost 6 bases at V and 3 bases at J; junction bases unmatched: 4. CDR3 length: 15 residues. The germline gives CDR1 MDHEN, CDR2 SYDVKM.

The chain recombines TRBV28 with TRBJ2-7; TRBD2 matches 14 bases. What was sequenced was peripheral blood. This clonotype was obtained from a person aged 18 to 29 with COVID-19, enrolled during active disease. CDR3 protein: CASSPGTSGSYEQYF. The CDR3 DNA sequence: TGTGCCAGCAGCCCTGGGACTAGCGGGAGCTACGAGCAGTACTTC.